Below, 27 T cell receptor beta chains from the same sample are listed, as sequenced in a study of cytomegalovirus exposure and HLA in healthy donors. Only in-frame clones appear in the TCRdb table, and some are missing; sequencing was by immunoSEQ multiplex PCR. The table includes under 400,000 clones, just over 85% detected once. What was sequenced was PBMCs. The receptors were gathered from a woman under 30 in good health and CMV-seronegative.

The CDR3 nucleotides read TGTGCCAGCACCAGCCGGGGGGGCGTCACAGATACGCAGTATTTT. Residues: CASTSRGGVTDTQYF. The gene calls are TRBV27 and TRBJ2-3; 8 bases are shared with TRBD2. CDR1 MNHEY and CDR2 SMNVEV come from the germline V gene (reference sequence). V was pared by 7 bases and J by 2 bases, with 8 bases of the junction left unmatched. The CDR3 runs 15 residues.

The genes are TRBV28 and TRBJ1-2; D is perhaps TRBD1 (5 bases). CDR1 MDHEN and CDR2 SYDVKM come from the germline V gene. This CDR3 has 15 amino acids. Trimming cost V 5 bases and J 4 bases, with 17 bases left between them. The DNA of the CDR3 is TGTGCCAGCAGTCCAACGACAGATTTGGTCTATGGCTACACCTTC. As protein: CASSPTTDLVYGYTF.

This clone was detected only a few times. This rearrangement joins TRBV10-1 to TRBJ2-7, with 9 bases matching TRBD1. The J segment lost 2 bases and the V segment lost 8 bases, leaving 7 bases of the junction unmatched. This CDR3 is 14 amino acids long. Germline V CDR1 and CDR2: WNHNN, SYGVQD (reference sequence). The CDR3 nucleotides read TGCGCCAGCGTACCCGGGACAGGGACCTACGAGCAGTACTTC. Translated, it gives CASVPGTGTYEQYF.

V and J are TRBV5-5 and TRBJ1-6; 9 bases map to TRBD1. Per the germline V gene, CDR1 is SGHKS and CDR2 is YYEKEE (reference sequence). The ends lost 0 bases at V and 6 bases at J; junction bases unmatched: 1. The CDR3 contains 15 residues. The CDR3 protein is CASSLAGQGNSPLHF. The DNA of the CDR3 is TGTGCCAGCAGCTTGGCGGGACAGGGTAATTCACCCCTCCACTTT.

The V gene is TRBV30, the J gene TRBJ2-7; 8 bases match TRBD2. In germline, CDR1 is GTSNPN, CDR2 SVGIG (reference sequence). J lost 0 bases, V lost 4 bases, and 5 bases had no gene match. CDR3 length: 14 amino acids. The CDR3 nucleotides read TGTGCCTGGACTAGCGGGTCCATCTCCTACGAGCAGTACTTC. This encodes CAWTSGSISYEQYF.

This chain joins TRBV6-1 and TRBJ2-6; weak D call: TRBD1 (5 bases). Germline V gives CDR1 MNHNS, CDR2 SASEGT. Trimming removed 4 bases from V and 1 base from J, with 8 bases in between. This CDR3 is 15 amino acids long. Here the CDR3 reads CASSATVSGANVLTF. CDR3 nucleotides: TGTGCCAGCAGTGCGACAGTTTCTGGGGCCAACGTCCTGACTTTC.

CDR3 residues: CASSLLGGGAPEQYF. The CDR3 DNA reads as TGTGCCAGCAGCTTATTGGGCGGGGGGGCGCCCGAGCAGTACTTC. The chain joins TRBV7-8 to TRBJ2-7; 9 nucleotides line up with TRBD2. This CDR3 has 15 amino acids. Losses at the gene ends were 2 bases for V and 6 bases for J; bases not matched to a gene: 8. Germline V CDR1 and CDR2: SGHVS, FQNEAQ.

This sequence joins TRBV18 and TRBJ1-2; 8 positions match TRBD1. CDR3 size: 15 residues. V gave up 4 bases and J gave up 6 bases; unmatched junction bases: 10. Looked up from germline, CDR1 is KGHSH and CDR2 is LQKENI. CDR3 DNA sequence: TGTGCCAGCTCACGGTCGACAGGGGAGGACAATGGCTACACCTTC. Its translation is CASSRSTGEDNGYTF.

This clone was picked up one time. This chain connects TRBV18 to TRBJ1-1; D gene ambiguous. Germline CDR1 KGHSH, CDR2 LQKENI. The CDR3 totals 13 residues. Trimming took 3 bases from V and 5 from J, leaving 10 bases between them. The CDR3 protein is CASSPQINTEAFF. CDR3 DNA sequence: TGTGCCAGCTCACCGCAGATCAATACTGAAGCTTTCTTT.

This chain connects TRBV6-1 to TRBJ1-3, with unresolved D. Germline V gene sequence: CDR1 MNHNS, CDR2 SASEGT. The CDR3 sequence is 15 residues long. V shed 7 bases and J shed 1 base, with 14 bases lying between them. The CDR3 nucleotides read TGTGCCAGCACCCCGACACTAGGGTCTGGAAACACCATATATTTT. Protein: CASTPTLGSGNTIYF.

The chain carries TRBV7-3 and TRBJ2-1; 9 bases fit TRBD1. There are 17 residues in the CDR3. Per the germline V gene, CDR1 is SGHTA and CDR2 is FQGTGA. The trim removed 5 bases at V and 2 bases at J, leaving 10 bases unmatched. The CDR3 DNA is TGTGCCAGCAGCACAAACCGGGGACAGGGTACCTACAATGAGCAGTTCTTC. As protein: CASSTNRGQGTYNEQFF.

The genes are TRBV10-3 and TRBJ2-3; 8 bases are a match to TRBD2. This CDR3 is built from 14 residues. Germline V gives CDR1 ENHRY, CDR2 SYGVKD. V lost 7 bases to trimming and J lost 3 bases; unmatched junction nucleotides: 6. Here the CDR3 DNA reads TGTGCCATCAACAGCGGGAGAGATACAGATACGCAGTATTTT. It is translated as CAINSGRDTDTQYF.

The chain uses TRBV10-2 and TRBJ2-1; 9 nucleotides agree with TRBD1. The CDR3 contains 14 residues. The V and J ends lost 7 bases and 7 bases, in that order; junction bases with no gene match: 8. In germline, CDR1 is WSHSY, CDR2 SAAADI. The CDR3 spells CASTPDRGGNEQFF. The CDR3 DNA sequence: TGCGCCAGCACTCCGGACAGGGGTGGGAATGAGCAGTTCTTC.

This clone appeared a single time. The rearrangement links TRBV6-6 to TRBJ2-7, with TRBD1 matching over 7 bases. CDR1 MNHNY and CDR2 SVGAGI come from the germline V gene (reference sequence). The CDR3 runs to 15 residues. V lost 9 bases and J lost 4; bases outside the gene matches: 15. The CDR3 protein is CASAKLEGGNYEQYF. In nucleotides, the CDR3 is TGTGCCAGTGCGAAACTTGAAGGGGGCAATTACGAGCAGTACTTC.

CDR3 DNA: TGTGCCATCAGTCTAGGCAATGAGCAGTTCTTC. Translating it yields CAISLGNEQFF. This chain links TRBV10-3 with TRBJ2-1; D is unresolved. In germline, CDR1 is ENHRY, CDR2 SYGVKD. V lost 5 bases and J lost 6, with 5 bases in between. CDR3 length: 11 amino acids.

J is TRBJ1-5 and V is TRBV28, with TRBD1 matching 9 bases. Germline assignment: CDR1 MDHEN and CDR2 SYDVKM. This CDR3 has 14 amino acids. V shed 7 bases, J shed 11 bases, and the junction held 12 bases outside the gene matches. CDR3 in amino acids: CASTSVGQGKAQHF. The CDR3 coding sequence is TGTGCCAGCACATCGGTGGGACAGGGAAAGGCCCAGCATTTT.

CDR3: CAILRDTKNTEAFF. The DNA for the CDR3 is TGTGCCATACTCCGGGACACCAAGAACACTGAAGCTTTCTTT. The rearrangement links TRBV2 to TRBJ1-1, with D possibly TRBD1 on 6 matching bases. In germline, CDR1 is SNHLY, CDR2 FYNNEI. The CDR3 loop spans 14 amino acids. Deletions cut 10 bases from V and 1 base from J, with 16 bases between.

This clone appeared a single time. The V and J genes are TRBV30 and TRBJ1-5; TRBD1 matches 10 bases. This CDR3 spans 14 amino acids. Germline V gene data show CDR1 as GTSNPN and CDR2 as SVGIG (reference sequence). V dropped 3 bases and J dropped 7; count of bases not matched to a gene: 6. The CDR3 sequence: CAWSGQGGGQPQHF. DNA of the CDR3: TGTGCCTGGAGCGGACAGGGGGGCGGACAGCCCCAGCATTTT.

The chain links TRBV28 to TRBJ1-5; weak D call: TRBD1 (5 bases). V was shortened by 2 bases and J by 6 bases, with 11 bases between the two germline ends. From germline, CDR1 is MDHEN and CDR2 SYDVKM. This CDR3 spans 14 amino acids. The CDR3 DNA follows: TGTGCCAGCAGTTTAGGGGGGGTAGGTCAGCCCCAGCATTTT. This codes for CASSLGGVGQPQHF.

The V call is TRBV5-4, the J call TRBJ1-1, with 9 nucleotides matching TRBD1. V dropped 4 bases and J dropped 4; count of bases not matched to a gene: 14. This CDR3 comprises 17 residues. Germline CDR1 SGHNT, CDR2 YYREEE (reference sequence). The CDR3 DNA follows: TGTGCCAGCAGCCTACAGGGGGCGGGGGGATTCGGCACTGAAGCTTTCTTT. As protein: CASSLQGAGGFGTEAFF.

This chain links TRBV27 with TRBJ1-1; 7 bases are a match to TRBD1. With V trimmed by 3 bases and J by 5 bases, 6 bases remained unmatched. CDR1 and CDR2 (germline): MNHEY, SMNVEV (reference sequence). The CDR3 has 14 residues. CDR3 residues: CASSLEGAATEAFF. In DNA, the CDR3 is TGTGCCAGCAGTTTGGAGGGGGCGGCAACTGAAGCTTTCTTT.

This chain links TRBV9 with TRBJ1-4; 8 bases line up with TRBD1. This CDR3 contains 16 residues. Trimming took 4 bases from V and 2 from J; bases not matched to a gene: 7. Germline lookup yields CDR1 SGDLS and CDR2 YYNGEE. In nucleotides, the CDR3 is TGTGCCAGCAGCACCGGACAGGGATGGACTAATGAAAAACTGTTTTTT. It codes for CASSTGQGWTNEKLFF.

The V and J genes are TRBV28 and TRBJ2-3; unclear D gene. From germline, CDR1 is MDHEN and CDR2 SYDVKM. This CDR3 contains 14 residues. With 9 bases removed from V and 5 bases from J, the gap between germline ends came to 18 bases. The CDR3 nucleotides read TGTGCCAGTTCTCTCAGGTTGTATAAAGATACGCAGTATTTT. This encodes CASSLRLYKDTQYF.

The CDR3 reads CASSAGLAGVPGETQYF. CDR3 coding DNA: TGTGCCAGCAGCGCGGGACTAGCGGGGGTCCCGGGAGAGACCCAGTACTTC. The gene calls are TRBV7-9 and TRBJ2-5, with 14 bases fitting TRBD2. The V gene end was trimmed by 5 bases and the J gene end by 4 bases; junction bases not matched to a gene: 9. This CDR3 comprises 17 residues. Germline V gives CDR1 SEHNR, CDR2 FQNEAQ (reference sequence).

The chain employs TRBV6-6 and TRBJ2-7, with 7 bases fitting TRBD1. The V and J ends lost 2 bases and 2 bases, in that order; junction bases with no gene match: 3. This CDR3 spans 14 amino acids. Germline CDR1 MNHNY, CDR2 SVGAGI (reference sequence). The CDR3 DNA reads TGTGCCAGCAGTTACACAACAGGGGCCTACGAGCAGTACTTC. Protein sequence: CASSYTTGAYEQYF.

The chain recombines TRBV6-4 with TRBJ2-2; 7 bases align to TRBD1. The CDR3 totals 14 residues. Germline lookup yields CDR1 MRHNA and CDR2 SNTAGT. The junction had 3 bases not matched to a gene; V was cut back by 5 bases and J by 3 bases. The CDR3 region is CASSQGQYTGELFF. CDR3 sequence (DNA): TGTGCCAGCAGTCAGGGACAGTACACCGGGGAGCTGTTTTTT.

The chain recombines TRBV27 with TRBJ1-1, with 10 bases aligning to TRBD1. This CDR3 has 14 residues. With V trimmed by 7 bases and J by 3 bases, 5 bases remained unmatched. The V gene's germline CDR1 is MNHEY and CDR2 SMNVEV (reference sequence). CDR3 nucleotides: TGTGCCAGCAATAGACAGGGGGCCGACACTGAAGCTTTCTTT. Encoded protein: CASNRQGADTEAFF.